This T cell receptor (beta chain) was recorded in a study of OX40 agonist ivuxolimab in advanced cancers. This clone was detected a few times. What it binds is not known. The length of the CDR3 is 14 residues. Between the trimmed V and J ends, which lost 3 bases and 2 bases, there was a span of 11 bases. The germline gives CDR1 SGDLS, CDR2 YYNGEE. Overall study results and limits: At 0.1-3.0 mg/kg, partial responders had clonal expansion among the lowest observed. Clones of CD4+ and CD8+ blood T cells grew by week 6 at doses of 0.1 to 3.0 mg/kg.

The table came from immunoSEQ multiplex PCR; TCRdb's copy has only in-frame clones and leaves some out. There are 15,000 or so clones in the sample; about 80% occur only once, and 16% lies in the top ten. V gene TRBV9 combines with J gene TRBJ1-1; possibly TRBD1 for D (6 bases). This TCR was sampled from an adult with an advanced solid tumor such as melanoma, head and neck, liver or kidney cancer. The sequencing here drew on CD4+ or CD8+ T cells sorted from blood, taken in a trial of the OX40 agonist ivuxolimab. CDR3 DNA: TGTGCCAGCAGCGGGGAGGGGGGAAACACTGAAGCTTTCTTT. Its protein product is CASSGEGGNTEAFF. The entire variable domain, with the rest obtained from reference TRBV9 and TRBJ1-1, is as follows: DSGVTQTPKHLITATGQRVTLRCSPRSGDLSVYWYQQSLDQGLQFLIQYYNGEERAKGNILERFSAQQFPDLHSELNLSSLELGDSALYFCASSGEGGNTEAFFGQGTRLTVV.